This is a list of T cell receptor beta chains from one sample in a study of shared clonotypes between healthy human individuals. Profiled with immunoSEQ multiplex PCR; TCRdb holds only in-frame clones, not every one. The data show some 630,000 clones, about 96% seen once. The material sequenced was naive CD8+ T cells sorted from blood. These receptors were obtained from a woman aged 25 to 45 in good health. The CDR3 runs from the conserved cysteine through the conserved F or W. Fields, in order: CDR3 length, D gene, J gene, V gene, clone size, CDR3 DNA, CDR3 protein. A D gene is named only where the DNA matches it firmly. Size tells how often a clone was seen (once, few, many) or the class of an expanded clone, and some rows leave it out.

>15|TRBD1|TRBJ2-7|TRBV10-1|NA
TGCGCCAGCATAAAAGGACAGGGCAGCTCCTACGAGCAGTACTTC
CASIKGQGSSYEQYF
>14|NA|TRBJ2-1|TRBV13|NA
TGTGCCAGCGGTCTCGGGGGCGCTTTTAATGAGCAGTTCTTC
CASGLGGAFNEQFF
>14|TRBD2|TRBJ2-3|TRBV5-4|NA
TGTGCCAGCAGCTTGGATTTCGCGGCGGGAGAGGCGTATTTT
CASSLDFAAGEAYF
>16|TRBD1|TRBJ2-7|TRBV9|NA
TGTGCCAGCAGCGGACGGACAGGCGTCACTTTCTACGAGCAGTACTTC
CASSGRTGVTFYEQYF
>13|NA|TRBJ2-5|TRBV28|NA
TGTGCCAGCAGGCAGGCGGGACAAGAGACCCAGTACTTC
CASRQAGQETQYF
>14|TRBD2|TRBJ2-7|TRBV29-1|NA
TGCAGCGTTGTGGCGGGACTAGCATCCTACGAGCAGTACTTC
CSVVAGLASYEQYF
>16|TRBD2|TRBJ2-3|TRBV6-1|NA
TGTGCCAGCAGTGATAGACTAGCGGGAGAGGCGGATACGCAGTATTTT
CASSDRLAGEADTQYF
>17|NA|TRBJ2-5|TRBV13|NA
TGTGCCAGCAGCAAGGAGGGGTCCAGGGACGGACAAGAGACCCAGTACTTC
CASSKEGSRDGQETQYF
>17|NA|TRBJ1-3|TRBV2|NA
TGTGCCAGCAGGCCCCCGGGGAGTAGGGGCTCTGGAAACACCATATATTTT
CASRPPGSRGSGNTIYF
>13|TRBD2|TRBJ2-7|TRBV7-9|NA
TGTGCCAGCAGCCGGGGGGACCACTACGAGCAGTACTTC
CASSRGDHYEQYF
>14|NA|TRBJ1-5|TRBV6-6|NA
TGTGCCAGCAGTTACGGGTATAGCAATCAGCCCCAGCATTTT
CASSYGYSNQPQHF
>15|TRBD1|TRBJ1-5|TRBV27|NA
TGTGCCAGCAGTTTGGACAGGTTTAGCAATCAGCCCCAGCATTTT
CASSLDRFSNQPQHF
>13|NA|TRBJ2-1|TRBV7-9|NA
TGTGCCAGCAGCTTAGTGGTAGACAATGAGCAGTTCTTC
CASSLVVDNEQFF
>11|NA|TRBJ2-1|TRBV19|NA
TGTGCCAGTAGTGACAACAATGAGCAGTTCTTC
CASSDNNEQFF
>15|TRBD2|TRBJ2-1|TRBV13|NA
TGTGCCAGCAGACGACTAGCGGGAGGATGGAATGAGCAGTTCTTC
CASRRLAGGWNEQFF
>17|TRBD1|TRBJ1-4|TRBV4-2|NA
TGTGCCAGCAGCCAGAGTAAAACAGGGGCTTTTAATGAAAAACTGTTTTTT
CASSQSKTGAFNEKLFF
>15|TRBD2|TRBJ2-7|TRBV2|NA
TGTGCCAGCAGTGAACTAGCGGGAGGAACTCTTGAGCAGTACTTC
CASSELAGGTLEQYF
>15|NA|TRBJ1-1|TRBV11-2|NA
TGTGCCAGCAACGGGGGGAGGGGCCCGAACACTGAAGCTTTCTTT
CASNGGRGPNTEAFF
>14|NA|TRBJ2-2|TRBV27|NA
TGTGCCAGCAGTCCCGGGACTAACACCGGGGAGCTGTTTTTT
CASSPGTNTGELFF
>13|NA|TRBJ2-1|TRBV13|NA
TGTGCCAGCAGCCCCCGTATCTACCCGGGTCAGTTCTTC
CASSPRIYPGQFF
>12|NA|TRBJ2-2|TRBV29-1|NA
TGCAGCGTTGAATGGGGTCCCGGGGAGCTGTTTTTT
CSVEWGPGELFF
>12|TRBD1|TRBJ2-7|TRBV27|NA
TGTGCCAGCAGGGGACAGGGATACGAGCAGTACTTC
CASRGQGYEQYF
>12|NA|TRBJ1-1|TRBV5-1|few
TGCGCCAGCAGAGGGGAGGGCACTGAAGCTTTCTTT
CASRGEGTEAFF